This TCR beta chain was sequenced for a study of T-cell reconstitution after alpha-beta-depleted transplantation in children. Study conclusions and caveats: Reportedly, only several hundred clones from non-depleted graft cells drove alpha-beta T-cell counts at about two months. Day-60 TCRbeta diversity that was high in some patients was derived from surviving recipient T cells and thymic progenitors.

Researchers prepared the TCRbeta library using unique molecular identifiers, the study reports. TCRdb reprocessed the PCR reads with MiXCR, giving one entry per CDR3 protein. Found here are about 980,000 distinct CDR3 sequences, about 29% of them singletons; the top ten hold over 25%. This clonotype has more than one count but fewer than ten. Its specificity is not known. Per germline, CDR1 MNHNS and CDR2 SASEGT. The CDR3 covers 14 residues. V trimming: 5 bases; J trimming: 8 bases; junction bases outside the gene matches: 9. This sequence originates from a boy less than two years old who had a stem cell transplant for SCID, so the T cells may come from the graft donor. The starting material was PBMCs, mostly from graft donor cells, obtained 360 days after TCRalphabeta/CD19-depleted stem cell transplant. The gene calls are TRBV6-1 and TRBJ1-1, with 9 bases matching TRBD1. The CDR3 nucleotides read TGTGCCAGCAGTCAACAGGGGGCTGCAGGGGAAGCTTTCTTT. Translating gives CASSQQGAAGEAFF.